This is a list of T cell receptor beta chains from one sample in a study of siplizumab effects on memory and regulatory T cells. Sequenced by immunoSEQ multiplex PCR; TCRdb stores in-frame clones only, minus some. The top ten hold 0.3% of the sample, which has 87,000 or so clones, around 94% seen once. The sequenced material came from non-Treg CD4+ T cells sorted from blood. The receptors derive from a human donor in good health. Both conserved end residues are trimmed from each CDR3. D genes are given only for firm matches.

j_call d_call v_call cdr3_aa
TRBJ2-7 - TRBV5-1 ASSLDGSSYEQY
TRBJ1-3 TRBD1 TRBV6-1 ASSGTDRVSGNTIY
TRBJ2-5 - TRBV6-1 ASSKNTGGETQY
TRBJ1-4 - TRBV6-5 ASSYAGEEKLF
TRBJ2-5 - TRBV30 AWSVSWSQY
TRBJ1-6 TRBD1 TRBV30 ASTPPGQGAGALH
TRBJ1-5 TRBD1 TRBV7-9 ASSSGTGRGQPQH
TRBJ2-1 TRBD2 TRBV7-9 ASSLGTLAGVYYNEQF
TRBJ2-5 - TRBV21-1 ASSSVWDRAKETQY
TRBJ2-7 TRBD1 TRBV13 ASSLFGDRGSYEQY
TRBJ1-2 - TRBV9 ASSLGNGRGYT
TRBJ2-3 - TRBV7-9 ASSLVGGTDTQY
TRBJ1-2 - TRBV5-1 ASSLEGRGQGYT
TRBJ2-1 TRBD2 TRBV5-4 AIQTSALKTNEQF
TRBJ2-1 TRBD2 TRBV4-1 ASSRGLAGGIISEQF
TRBJ2-1 - TRBV30 AWSVSHNEQF
TRBJ2-7 - TRBV21-1 ASSIKKRPSSSEQY